A selection of T cell receptor beta chains follows, all from one sample in a study of shared clonotypes between healthy human individuals. Profiled with immunoSEQ multiplex PCR; TCRdb holds only in-frame clones, not every one. The data hold more than 2,000,000 clones, with approximately 92% observed a single time. The specimen was naive CD4+ T cells sorted from blood. These receptors were taken from a man aged 18 to 35 in good health. CDR3s include the opening cysteine and the closing phenylalanine or tryptophan. The order of the fields is V gene, clone size, D gene, J gene, CDR3 protein, CDR3 DNA. The D gene is left open where the match is weak. The size field is filled for only some rows; it gives once, few, many or a size class.

V gene: TRBV2
clone size: -
D gene: TRBD2
J gene: TRBJ2-1
CDR3 protein: CASSAQGGGANEQFF
CDR3 DNA: TGTGCCAGCAGCGCGCAGGGCGGGGGGGCCAATGAGCAGTTCTTC

V gene: TRBV5-1
clone size: -
D gene: TRBD1
J gene: TRBJ2-7
CDR3 protein: CASSLSTGVYEQYF
CDR3 DNA: TGCGCCAGCAGCTTGTCGACAGGGGTTTACGAGCAGTACTTC

V gene: TRBV7-3
clone size: -
D gene: TRBD2
J gene: TRBJ2-3
CDR3 protein: CASSPQRGAPDTQYF
CDR3 DNA: TGTGCCAGCAGCCCCCAGCGGGGGGCTCCAGATACGCAGTATTTT

V gene: TRBV28
clone size: -
D gene: -
J gene: TRBJ2-7
CDR3 protein: CASSFPVGEQYF
CDR3 DNA: TGTGCCAGCAGTTTCCCCGTGGGCGAGCAGTACTTC

V gene: TRBV29-1
clone size: -
D gene: -
J gene: TRBJ1-1
CDR3 protein: CSVSQGIDAEAFF
CDR3 DNA: TGCAGCGTTTCGCAGGGTATCGACGCTGAAGCTTTCTTT

V gene: TRBV5-1
clone size: -
D gene: TRBD2
J gene: TRBJ2-7
CDR3 protein: CASSLEPSGRHEQYF
CDR3 DNA: TGCGCCAGCAGCTTGGAACCTAGCGGGAGACACGAGCAGTACTTC

V gene: TRBV5-1
clone size: -
D gene: TRBD1
J gene: TRBJ2-3
CDR3 protein: CASRLGDRRDTQYF
CDR3 DNA: TGCGCCAGCAGGTTGGGGGACAGGAGAGATACGCAGTATTTT

V gene: TRBV29-1
clone size: -
D gene: TRBD2
J gene: TRBJ2-3
CDR3 protein: CSVPGLAGASDTQYF
CDR3 DNA: TGCAGCGTTCCAGGACTAGCGGGAGCCTCAGATACGCAGTATTTT

V gene: TRBV5-1
clone size: -
D gene: -
J gene: TRBJ1-5
CDR3 protein: CASSLGDNQPQHF
CDR3 DNA: TGCGCCAGCAGCTTGGGAGACAATCAGCCCCAGCATTTT

V gene: TRBV7-2
clone size: few
D gene: TRBD1
J gene: TRBJ1-1
CDR3 protein: CASNRQGLNTEAFF
CDR3 DNA: TGTGCCAGCAACCGACAGGGATTGAACACTGAAGCTTTCTTT

V gene: TRBV9
clone size: -
D gene: TRBD2
J gene: TRBJ2-1
CDR3 protein: CASSAAGVAYNEQFF
CDR3 DNA: TGTGCCAGCAGTGCAGCGGGAGTCGCCTACAATGAGCAGTTCTTC

V gene: TRBV7-2
clone size: -
D gene: TRBD2
J gene: TRBJ2-7
CDR3 protein: CASSLVPGGPREQYF
CDR3 DNA: TGTGCCAGCAGCTTAGTCCCGGGAGGGCCAAGGGAGCAGTACTTC

V gene: TRBV11-2
clone size: -
D gene: TRBD1
J gene: TRBJ2-1
CDR3 protein: CASLPTGVSNEQFF
CDR3 DNA: TGTGCCAGCCTGCCGACAGGGGTCTCTAATGAGCAGTTCTTC

V gene: TRBV5-1
clone size: -
D gene: -
J gene: TRBJ2-2
CDR3 protein: CASSAVNTGELFF
CDR3 DNA: TGCGCCAGCAGCGCAGTTAACACCGGGGAGCTGTTTTTT

V gene: TRBV6-1
clone size: -
D gene: -
J gene: TRBJ1-2
CDR3 protein: CASRGQGYTF
CDR3 DNA: TGTGCCAGCAGGGGGCAGGGCTACACCTTC

V gene: TRBV2
clone size: -
D gene: -
J gene: TRBJ2-3
CDR3 protein: CASSQNRVADTQYF
CDR3 DNA: TGTGCCAGCAGTCAGAACAGGGTGGCAGATACGCAGTATTTT

V gene: TRBV19
clone size: -
D gene: TRBD1
J gene: TRBJ1-5
CDR3 protein: CASSIDRAAGQGTNQPQHF
CDR3 DNA: TGTGCCAGTAGTATAGATCGGGCAGCAGGACAGGGGACCAATCAGCCCCAGCATTTT

V gene: TRBV6-5
clone size: once
D gene: TRBD1
J gene: TRBJ2-7
CDR3 protein: CASRTTQGAGEQYF
CDR3 DNA: TGTGCCAGCAGGACAACTCAGGGGGCCGGCGAGCAGTACTTC

V gene: TRBV7-9
clone size: -
D gene: -
J gene: TRBJ2-4
CDR3 protein: CASSRGLGENIQYF
CDR3 DNA: TGTGCCAGCAGCCGGGGCTTGGGGGAAAACATTCAGTACTTC

V gene: TRBV7-9
clone size: -
D gene: TRBD1
J gene: TRBJ1-1
CDR3 protein: CASSHGDSRMAEAFF
CDR3 DNA: TGTGCCAGCAGCCATGGGGACAGTAGAATGGCTGAAGCTTTCTTT

V gene: TRBV19
clone size: -
D gene: TRBD1
J gene: TRBJ2-1
CDR3 protein: CASSSPGQLNEQFF
CDR3 DNA: TGTGCCAGTAGTTCCCCGGGACAGTTAAATGAGCAGTTCTTC

V gene: TRBV30
clone size: few
D gene: TRBD1
J gene: TRBJ1-6
CDR3 protein: CAWSGGQGANSPLHF
CDR3 DNA: TGTGCCTGGAGTGGAGGGCAGGGGGCGAATTCACCCCTCCACTTT

V gene: TRBV6-5
clone size: -
D gene: TRBD1
J gene: TRBJ1-6
CDR3 protein: CASRYSRDSLSTLHF
CDR3 DNA: TGTGCCAGCAGGTACTCCCGGGACAGCCTCAGCACCCTCCACTTT

V gene: TRBV5-1
clone size: -
D gene: TRBD1
J gene: TRBJ2-7
CDR3 protein: CASSSRLPGQAAAQYF
CDR3 DNA: TGCGCCAGCAGCTCACGATTACCGGGACAGGCGGCCGCGCAGTACTTC

V gene: TRBV5-1
clone size: -
D gene: TRBD1
J gene: TRBJ1-6
CDR3 protein: CASSSTGDNSPLHF
CDR3 DNA: TGCGCCAGCAGCAGTACAGGGGATAATTCACCCCTCCACTTT

V gene: TRBV5-1
clone size: -
D gene: -
J gene: TRBJ1-4
CDR3 protein: CASSFLGRSGTTNEKLFF
CDR3 DNA: TGCGCCAGCAGCTTTTTAGGGAGATCCGGTACAACTAATGAAAAACTGTTTTTT

V gene: TRBV5-1
clone size: -
D gene: TRBD2
J gene: TRBJ2-3
CDR3 protein: CASSTGGPEDTQYF
CDR3 DNA: TGCGCCAGCAGCACGGGGGGGCCCGAAGATACGCAGTATTTT

V gene: TRBV5-1
clone size: -
D gene: -
J gene: TRBJ2-1
CDR3 protein: CASSLGLTSSYNEQFF
CDR3 DNA: TGCGCCAGCAGCTTGGGCCTGACTAGCTCCTACAATGAGCAGTTCTTC

V gene: TRBV7-8
clone size: -
D gene: TRBD2
J gene: TRBJ2-7
CDR3 protein: CASSLGTTSRQSSYEQYF
CDR3 DNA: TGTGCCAGCAGCTTAGGTACGACTAGCAGACAGAGCTCCTACGAGCAGTACTTC

V gene: TRBV2
clone size: -
D gene: TRBD1
J gene: TRBJ1-5
CDR3 protein: CASTARQGTQPQHF
CDR3 DNA: TGTGCCAGCACCGCCCGACAGGGGACTCAGCCCCAGCATTTT

V gene: TRBV29-1
clone size: -
D gene: TRBD2
J gene: TRBJ2-3
CDR3 protein: CSVEDPRTSGGLDTQYF
CDR3 DNA: TGCAGCGTTGAAGATCCTCGGACTAGCGGGGGGTTAGATACGCAGTATTTT

V gene: TRBV27
clone size: once
D gene: -
J gene: TRBJ2-3
CDR3 protein: CASSLVLQGTDTQYF
CDR3 DNA: TGTGCCAGCAGTTTAGTTTTACAGGGCACAGATACGCAGTATTTT

V gene: TRBV25-1
clone size: -
D gene: -
J gene: TRBJ2-7
CDR3 protein: CASTRGGVPYEQYF
CDR3 DNA: TGTGCCAGCACCCGAGGAGGGGTTCCCTACGAGCAGTACTTC

V gene: TRBV5-1
clone size: -
D gene: TRBD2
J gene: TRBJ2-3
CDR3 protein: CASSFQTSGGTDTQYF
CDR3 DNA: TGCGCCAGCAGCTTCCAGACTAGCGGGGGGACAGATACGCAGTATTTT

V gene: TRBV9
clone size: -
D gene: -
J gene: TRBJ2-3
CDR3 protein: CASSVTSSSTDTQYF
CDR3 DNA: TGTGCCAGCAGCGTAACTAGCTCTAGCACAGATACGCAGTATTTT

V gene: TRBV7-2
clone size: -
D gene: TRBD1
J gene: TRBJ1-5
CDR3 protein: CASSFGTGHNQPQHF
CDR3 DNA: TGTGCCAGCAGCTTCGGGACAGGGCACAATCAGCCCCAGCATTTT

V gene: TRBV5-1
clone size: -
D gene: TRBD2
J gene: TRBJ2-3
CDR3 protein: CASSWTSRLEDTQYF
CDR3 DNA: TGCGCCAGCAGTTGGACTAGCCGCCTGGAAGATACGCAGTATTTT

V gene: TRBV7-9
clone size: -
D gene: -
J gene: TRBJ2-1
CDR3 protein: CASSLVAGISGVNEQFF
CDR3 DNA: TGTGCCAGCAGCTTAGTAGCCGGGATTTCAGGGGTCAATGAGCAGTTCTTC

V gene: TRBV5-1
clone size: -
D gene: TRBD2
J gene: TRBJ2-1
CDR3 protein: CASSLSRLAGNGQFF
CDR3 DNA: TGCGCCAGCAGCTTGTCGCGGCTAGCGGGAAACGGGCAGTTCTTC

V gene: TRBV7-2
clone size: -
D gene: TRBD1
J gene: TRBJ1-1
CDR3 protein: CASSLGQGLGTEAFF
CDR3 DNA: TGTGCCAGCAGCTTAGGACAGGGCTTGGGCACTGAAGCTTTCTTT

V gene: TRBV19
clone size: -
D gene: -
J gene: TRBJ1-5
CDR3 protein: CASSIEGGRDQPQHF
CDR3 DNA: TGTGCCAGTAGTATAGAGGGGGGCAGAGATCAGCCCCAGCATTTT

V gene: TRBV7-6
clone size: once
D gene: -
J gene: TRBJ2-3
CDR3 protein: CASSLEGGLARSAQYF
CDR3 DNA: TGTGCCAGCAGCTTAGAGGGGGGGCTAGCGCGGAGCGCGCAGTATTTT

V gene: TRBV9
clone size: -
D gene: TRBD2
J gene: TRBJ2-3
CDR3 protein: CASSVTSGSLTDTQYF
CDR3 DNA: TGTGCCAGCAGCGTGACTAGCGGGAGTCTAACAGATACGCAGTATTTT

V gene: TRBV7-2
clone size: -
D gene: TRBD2
J gene: TRBJ2-7
CDR3 protein: CASSRGTSASYEQYF
CDR3 DNA: TGTGCCAGCAGCCGCGGGACTAGCGCATCCTACGAGCAGTACTTC

V gene: TRBV6-1
clone size: -
D gene: TRBD1
J gene: TRBJ2-3
CDR3 protein: CASSVGQGWTDTQYF
CDR3 DNA: TGTGCCAGCAGTGTGGGACAGGGGTGGACAGATACGCAGTATTTT

V gene: TRBV6-5
clone size: -
D gene: -
J gene: TRBJ2-7
CDR3 protein: CASSRLGTAYEQYF
CDR3 DNA: TGTGCCAGCAGTAGACTGGGGACGGCCTACGAGCAGTACTTC

V gene: TRBV18
clone size: -
D gene: TRBD1
J gene: TRBJ2-3
CDR3 protein: CASSPNVGTGEDTQYF
CDR3 DNA: TGTGCCAGCTCACCAAATGTTGGGACAGGGGAAGATACGCAGTATTTT

V gene: TRBV27
clone size: -
D gene: -
J gene: TRBJ2-7
CDR3 protein: CASSKVAGYEQYF
CDR3 DNA: TGTGCCAGCAGTAAGGTTGCGGGTTACGAGCAGTACTTC

V gene: TRBV6-1
clone size: -
D gene: -
J gene: TRBJ1-6
CDR3 protein: CASSDRGDSPLHF
CDR3 DNA: TGTGCCAGCAGTGACAGGGGTGATTCACCCCTCCACTTT

V gene: TRBV28
clone size: -
D gene: -
J gene: TRBJ1-4
CDR3 protein: CASSVGPTNEKLFF
CDR3 DNA: TGTGCCAGCAGTGTGGGACCTACTAATGAAAAACTGTTTTTT

V gene: TRBV7-2
clone size: -
D gene: -
J gene: TRBJ2-7
CDR3 protein: CASSLLTSAYEQYF
CDR3 DNA: TGTGCCAGCAGCTTATTGACTAGTGCCTACGAGCAGTACTTC

V gene: TRBV6-5
clone size: -
D gene: -
J gene: TRBJ2-1
CDR3 protein: CASSFGNEQFF
CDR3 DNA: TGTGCCAGCAGTTTCGGCAATGAGCAGTTCTTC

V gene: TRBV6-6
clone size: -
D gene: -
J gene: TRBJ2-5
CDR3 protein: CASSAWGAVDGTQYF
CDR3 DNA: TGTGCCAGCAGCGCCTGGGGAGCGGTGGATGGGACCCAGTACTTC

V gene: TRBV5-1
clone size: -
D gene: -
J gene: TRBJ2-5
CDR3 protein: CASTDSFGTQYF
CDR3 DNA: TGCGCCAGCACCGACTCTTTCGGGACCCAGTACTTC

V gene: TRBV2
clone size: -
D gene: -
J gene: TRBJ1-2
CDR3 protein: CASSEVEGLGYTF
CDR3 DNA: TGTGCCAGCAGTGAAGTTGAGGGACTTGGCTACACCTTC

V gene: TRBV5-5
clone size: -
D gene: -
J gene: TRBJ1-1
CDR3 protein: CASSWARLNTEAFF
CDR3 DNA: TGTGCCAGCAGCTGGGCCAGGTTGAACACTGAAGCTTTCTTT

V gene: TRBV10-2
clone size: -
D gene: -
J gene: TRBJ2-2
CDR3 protein: CASSENTGELFF
CDR3 DNA: TGCGCCAGCAGTGAAAATACCGGGGAGCTGTTTTTT

V gene: TRBV19
clone size: -
D gene: -
J gene: TRBJ2-1
CDR3 protein: CASRGSPNDEQFF
CDR3 DNA: TGTGCCAGTAGGGGCTCCCCCAACGATGAGCAGTTCTTC

V gene: TRBV19
clone size: -
D gene: TRBD2
J gene: TRBJ2-3
CDR3 protein: CASSSRGGRSTDTQYF
CDR3 DNA: TGTGCCAGTAGTAGCCGGGGGGGCCGTAGCACAGATACGCAGTATTTT